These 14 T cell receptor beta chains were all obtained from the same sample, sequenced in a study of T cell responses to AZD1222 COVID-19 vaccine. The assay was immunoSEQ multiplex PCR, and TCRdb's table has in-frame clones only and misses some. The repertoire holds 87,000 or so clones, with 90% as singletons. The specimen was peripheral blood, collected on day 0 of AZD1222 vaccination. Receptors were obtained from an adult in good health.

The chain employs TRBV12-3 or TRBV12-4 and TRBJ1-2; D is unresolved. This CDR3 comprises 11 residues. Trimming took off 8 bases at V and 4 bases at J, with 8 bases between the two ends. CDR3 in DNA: TGTGCCAGCTACAGCCTCTATGGCTACACCTTC. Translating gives CASYSLYGYTF.

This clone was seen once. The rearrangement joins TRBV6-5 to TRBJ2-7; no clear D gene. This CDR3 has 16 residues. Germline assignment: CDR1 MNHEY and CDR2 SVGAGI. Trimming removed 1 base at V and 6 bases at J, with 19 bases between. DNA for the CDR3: TGTGCCAGCAGTTACTTAGTCGTGGCAGACCCCCGCGAGCAGTACTTC. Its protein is CASSYLVVADPREQYF.

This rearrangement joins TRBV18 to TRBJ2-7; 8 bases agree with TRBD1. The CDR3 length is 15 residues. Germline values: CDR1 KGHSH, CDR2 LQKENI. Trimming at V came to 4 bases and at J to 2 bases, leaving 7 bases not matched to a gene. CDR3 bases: TGTGCCAGCTCACAACGACAGGGGACAACCTACGAGCAGTACTTC. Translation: CASSQRQGTTYEQYF.

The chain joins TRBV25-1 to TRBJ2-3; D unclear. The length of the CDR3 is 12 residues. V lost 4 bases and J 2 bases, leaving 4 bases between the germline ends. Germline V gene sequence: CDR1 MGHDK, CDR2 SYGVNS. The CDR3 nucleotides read TGTGCCAGCAGTGGCCTCACAGATACGCAGTATTTT. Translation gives CASSGLTDTQYF.

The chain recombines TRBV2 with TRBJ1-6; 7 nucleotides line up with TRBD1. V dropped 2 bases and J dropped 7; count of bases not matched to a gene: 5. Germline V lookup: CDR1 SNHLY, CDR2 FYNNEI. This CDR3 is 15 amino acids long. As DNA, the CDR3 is TGTGCCAGCAGTGAACTGAGACAGGGCAATTCACCCCTCCACTTT. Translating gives CASSELRQGNSPLHF.

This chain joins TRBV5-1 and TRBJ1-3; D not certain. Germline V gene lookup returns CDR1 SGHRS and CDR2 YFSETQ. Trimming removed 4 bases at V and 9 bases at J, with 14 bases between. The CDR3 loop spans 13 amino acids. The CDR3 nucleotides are TGCGCCAGCAGCCCGGCTGAAAGAAGCACCATATATTTT. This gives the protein CASSPAERSTIYF.

The chain's CDR3 is CASSPASVVGLFDGYTF. The CDR3 region has the DNA TGTGCCAGCTCACCAGCTTCGGTTGTGGGGCTATTCGACGGCTACACCTTC. The chain combines TRBV18 with TRBJ1-2; maybe TRBD1 (5 bases). V was clipped by 2 bases and J by 8 bases, with 24 bases between them. Germline V gene lookup returns CDR1 KGHSH and CDR2 LQKENI. This CDR3 region has 17 residues. Using reference TRBV18 and TRBJ1-2 for the parts outside the CDR3, the full variable domain is NAGVMQNPRHLVRRRGQEARLRCSPMKGHSHVYWYRQLPEEGLKFMVYLQKENIIDESGMPKERFSAEFPKEGPSILRIQQVVRGDSAAYFCASSPASVVGLFDGYTFGSGTRLTVV.

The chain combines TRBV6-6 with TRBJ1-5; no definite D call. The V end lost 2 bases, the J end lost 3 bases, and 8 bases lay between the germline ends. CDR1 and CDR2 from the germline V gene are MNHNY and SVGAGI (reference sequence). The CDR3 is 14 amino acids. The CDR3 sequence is CASSYPGVNQPQHF. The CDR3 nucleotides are TGTGCCAGCAGTTACCCTGGGGTCAATCAGCCCCAGCATTTT.

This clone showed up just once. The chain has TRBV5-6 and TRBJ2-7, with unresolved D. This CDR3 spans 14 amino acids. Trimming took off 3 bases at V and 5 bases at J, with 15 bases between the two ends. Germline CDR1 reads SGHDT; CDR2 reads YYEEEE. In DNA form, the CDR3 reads TGTGCCAGCAGCTCCCGGGCCCGTCCCCACGAGCAGTACTTC. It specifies CASSSRARPHEQYF.

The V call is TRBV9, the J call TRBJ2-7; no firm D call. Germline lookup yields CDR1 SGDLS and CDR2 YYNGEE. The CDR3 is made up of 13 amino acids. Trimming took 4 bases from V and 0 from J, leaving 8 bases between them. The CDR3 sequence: CASSPPHSYEQYF. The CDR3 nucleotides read TGTGCCAGCAGCCCCCCTCACTCCTACGAGCAGTACTTC.

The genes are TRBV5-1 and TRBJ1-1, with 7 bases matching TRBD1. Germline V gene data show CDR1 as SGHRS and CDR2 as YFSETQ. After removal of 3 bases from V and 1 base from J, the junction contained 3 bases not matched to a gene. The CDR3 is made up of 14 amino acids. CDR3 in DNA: TGCGCCAGCAGCTGGGACAGAAAGAACACTGAAGCTTTCTTT. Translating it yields CASSWDRKNTEAFF. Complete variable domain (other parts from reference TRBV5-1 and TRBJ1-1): KAGVTQTPRYLIKTRGQQVTLSCSPISGHRSVSWYQQTPGQGLQFLFEYFSETQRNKGNFPGRFSGRQFSNSRSEMNVSTLELGDSALYLCASSWDRKNTEAFFGQGTRLTVV.

This CDR3 is CASSPAPARTAIGYTF. The CDR3 DNA is TGTGCCAGCAGCCCCGCCCCCGCCAGGACCGCTATTGGCTACACCTTC. The chain recombines TRBV7-9 with TRBJ1-2; D is undetermined. V shed 5 bases and J shed 7 bases, with 23 bases lying between them. Germline CDR1 SEHNR, CDR2 FQNEAQ (reference sequence). This CDR3 region has 16 residues.

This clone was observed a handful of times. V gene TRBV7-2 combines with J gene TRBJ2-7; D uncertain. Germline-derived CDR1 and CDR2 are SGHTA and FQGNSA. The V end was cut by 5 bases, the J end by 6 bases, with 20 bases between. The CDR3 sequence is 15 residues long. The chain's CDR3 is CASSPMGSSLREQYF. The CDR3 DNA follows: TGTGCCAGCAGCCCGATGGGCTCTTCCCTACGCGAGCAGTACTTC.

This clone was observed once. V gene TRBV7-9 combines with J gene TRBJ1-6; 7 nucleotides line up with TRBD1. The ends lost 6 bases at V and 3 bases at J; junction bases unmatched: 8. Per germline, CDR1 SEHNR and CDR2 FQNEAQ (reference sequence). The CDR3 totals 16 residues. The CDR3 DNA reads TGTGCCAGCAGTCCCCAGCAGGGGGTCTATAATTCACCCCTCCACTTT. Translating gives CASSPQQGVYNSPLHF. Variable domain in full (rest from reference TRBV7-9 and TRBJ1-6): DTGVSQNPRHKITKRGQNVTFRCDPISEHNRLYWYRQTLGQGPEFLTYFQNEAQLEKSRLLSDRFSAERPKGSFSTLEIQRTEQGDSAMYLCASSPQQGVYNSPLHFGNGTRLTVT.